This T cell receptor (beta chain) was found in a study of blood T cell repertoires in COVID-19. Participant ages covered roughly 18 to 89 years across 25 or so US areas. Sequencing used immunoSEQ multiplex PCR; TCRdb keeps in-frame clones, though not all of them. The table lists 250,000 or so clones, approximately 89% of them singletons. Trimming took off 6 bases at V and 7 bases at J, with 18 bases between the two ends. Germline CDR1 and CDR2: MNHEY and SVGAGI. This CDR3 contains 15 residues. Sequences were obtained from PBMCs or T cells enriched from blood (not recorded which). The chain employs TRBV6-5 and TRBJ1-4; D is undetermined. This receptor was identified in a man between 40 and 49 years old who had been exposed to COVID-19. CDR3 sequence reads: CASRPPGVVREKLFF. CDR3 DNA: TGTGCCAGCAGGCCTCCGGGAGTGGTTCGTGAAAAACTGTTTTTT.